This T cell receptor (beta chain) was captured by sequencing in a study of identical twins. TCRdb analysed the 5' RACE reads with MiXCR anew, one entry per CDR3 protein. The sample carries about 890,000 distinct CDR3 sequences, about 12% recorded once. No donor was unhealthy or non-Caucasian. Comment on this clonotype: The target antigen is unknown.

Study results and caveats: Because invariant MAIT and iNKT cells could be present, zero-insertion analyses could be partly confounded. The study drew conclusions from cross-sectional statistical analysis, not from following the same donors. The study found weaker excess twin sharing in beta out-of-frame sequences.

The sample was also linked to a second study, of yellow fever vaccine responses in identical twins.

The receptor was derived from a woman aged 18-35 years in good health. Sequencing was done on a sample of PBMCs.

The CDR3 coding sequence is TGTGCCAGCAGCTTATCTGACCGCCAGGACGAAGCTTTCTTT. This sequence encodes CASSLSDRQDEAFF. The chain is built from TRBV5-4 and TRBJ1-1; the D is unclear. Germline values: CDR1 SGHNT, CDR2 YYREEE (reference sequence). Trimming cost V 2 bases and J 8 bases, with 16 bases left between them. The CDR3 runs 14 residues. The entire variable domain, with the rest obtained from reference TRBV5-4 and TRBJ1-1, is as follows: ETGVTQSPTHLIKTRGQQVTLRCSSQSGHNTVSWYQQALGQGPQFIFQYYREEENGRGNFPPRFSGLQFPNYSSELNVNALELDDSALYLCASSLSDRQDEAFFGQGTRLTVV.